The text below deals with one TCR beta chain. Its cognate antigen is unknown. The data belong to a study of cytotoxic CD8 clonotypes in ibrutinib-treated CLL. About the research overall: Overall, 25 or so responses were partial and 2 complete; following median around 68 months, around 15 patients stayed remitted and about twelve progressed.

The study, taken as a whole, reports: Contraction or stability on treatment was seen for public clonotypes, which were uncommon.

Using immunoSEQ multiplex PCR, the repertoire was profiled, and TCRdb retains in-frame clones only, with some absent. The sample has some 200,000 clones, 70% to 75% seen once. Sequenced material: PBMCs, taken after 12 months of ibrutinib treatment. This receptor was identified in a human donor with chronic lymphocytic leukemia.

This CDR3 reads CASSQDISRLEAFF. CDR3 nucleotides: TGCGCCAGCAGCCAAGATATAAGCAGGCTTGAAGCTTTCTTT. This chain uses TRBV4-1 with TRBJ1-1; no firm D call. V was trimmed by 0 bases and J by 7 bases, leaving 12 bases between them. This CDR3 is built from 14 residues. CDR1 and CDR2 (germline): MGHRA, YSYEKL.